The rows below give T cell receptor beta chains drawn from one sample of a study of siplizumab effects on memory and regulatory T cells. Some clones are missing from TCRdb's copy, which holds only in-frame ones; the method was immunoSEQ multiplex PCR. The repertoire has fewer than 85,000 clones, approximately 86% of them found once; the top ten carry 1.5%. The sequenced sample consisted of Tregs sorted from blood. Every receptor here comes from a human donor in good health. Both conserved end residues are part of each CDR3. D genes are given only for firm matches. Only some rows state a clone size, as once, few, many or a class for expanded clones.

J gene: TRBJ2-7
D gene: TRBD1
clone size: NA
V gene: TRBV29-1
CDR3 DNA: TGCAGCGTTGAGGACAGGGAATACGAGCAGTACTTC
CDR3 protein: CSVEDREYEQYF

J gene: TRBJ1-2
D gene: NA
clone size: NA
V gene: TRBV7-9
CDR3 DNA: TGTGCCAGCAGCATGGGGGGGTATGGCTACACCTTC
CDR3 protein: CASSMGGYGYTF

J gene: TRBJ2-7
D gene: NA
clone size: NA
V gene: TRBV5-6
CDR3 DNA: TGTGCCAGCACCCGTTTGGACAGCGAATCCTACGAGCAGTACTTC
CDR3 protein: CASTRLDSESYEQYF

J gene: TRBJ1-2
D gene: NA
clone size: NA
V gene: TRBV5-6
CDR3 DNA: TGTGCCAGCAGCTTAGGGGGGTCGAGGCCCTCTAACTATGGCTACACCTTC
CDR3 protein: CASSLGGSRPSNYGYTF

J gene: TRBJ1-1
D gene: NA
clone size: NA
V gene: TRBV5-4
CDR3 DNA: TGTGCCAGCAGCGCGAAGACGGGGAACACTGAAGCTTTCTTT
CDR3 protein: CASSAKTGNTEAFF

J gene: TRBJ2-5
D gene: TRBD2
clone size: NA
V gene: TRBV5-1
CDR3 DNA: TGCGCCAGCAGCTTTGCGGGGGGTTTGGAGACCCAGTACTTC
CDR3 protein: CASSFAGGLETQYF

J gene: TRBJ1-1
D gene: TRBD1
clone size: NA
V gene: TRBV5-1
CDR3 DNA: TGCGCCAGCAGCTGGACAGGGATGAACACTGAAGCTTTCTTT
CDR3 protein: CASSWTGMNTEAFF

J gene: TRBJ2-7
D gene: NA
clone size: NA
V gene: TRBV20-1
CDR3 DNA: TGCAGTGCTAGAGAGAATTACGAGCAGTACTTC
CDR3 protein: CSARENYEQYF

J gene: TRBJ1-1
D gene: NA
clone size: NA
V gene: TRBV30
CDR3 DNA: TGTGCCTGGTGGGATAGGAGGAGTCAGCGGGACACTGAAGCTTTCTTT
CDR3 protein: CAWWDRRSQRDTEAFF

J gene: TRBJ1-6
D gene: NA
clone size: few
V gene: TRBV7-8
CDR3 DNA: TGTGCCAGCAGCCGGTCGGATTCACCCCTCCACTTT
CDR3 protein: CASSRSDSPLHF

J gene: TRBJ2-1
D gene: NA
clone size: NA
V gene: TRBV5-6
CDR3 DNA: TGTGCCAGCAGCTTTCCCAGGATAGATGAGCAGTTCTTC
CDR3 protein: CASSFPRIDEQFF

J gene: TRBJ2-4
D gene: NA
clone size: NA
V gene: TRBV7-8
CDR3 DNA: TGTGCCAGCAGCTCCTACGGTGGAAGGGCCATTCAGTACTTC
CDR3 protein: CASSSYGGRAIQYF

J gene: TRBJ1-2
D gene: TRBD1
clone size: NA
V gene: TRBV6-1
CDR3 DNA: TGTGCCAGCAGGACAGGGTATGGCTACACCTTC
CDR3 protein: CASRTGYGYTF

J gene: TRBJ1-4
D gene: NA
clone size: NA
V gene: TRBV6-6
CDR3 DNA: TGTGCCAGCAGTTACGGACGGGGGATCCTCGAAAAACTGTTTTTT
CDR3 protein: CASSYGRGILEKLFF

J gene: TRBJ2-7
D gene: NA
clone size: once
V gene: TRBV4-3
CDR3 DNA: TGCGCCAGCGGTAAAACAGTACTCTACGAGCAGTACTTC
CDR3 protein: CASGKTVLYEQYF

J gene: TRBJ2-7
D gene: TRBD2
clone size: NA
V gene: TRBV6-5
CDR3 DNA: TGTGCCAGCACCAATTCCGGGACTAGCGGGAGATTGCAGTACTTC
CDR3 protein: CASTNSGTSGRLQYF

J gene: TRBJ2-7
D gene: NA
clone size: NA
V gene: TRBV18
CDR3 DNA: TGTGCCAGCTCACCACCCCCCCTCGGCGGGGAGCAGTACTTC
CDR3 protein: CASSPPPLGGEQYF

J gene: TRBJ2-5
D gene: TRBD1
clone size: NA
V gene: TRBV5-1
CDR3 DNA: TGCGCCAGCAGCCTCGGGGAGGGGACAGGGGGCTGGGAGACCCAGTACTTC
CDR3 protein: CASSLGEGTGGWETQYF

J gene: TRBJ2-5
D gene: TRBD1
clone size: NA
V gene: TRBV7-2
CDR3 DNA: TGTGCCAGCAGGGCGGGGACAGGGATTGCGGACCAAGAGACCCAGTACTTC
CDR3 protein: CASRAGTGIADQETQYF

J gene: TRBJ2-5
D gene: NA
clone size: NA
V gene: TRBV5-4
CDR3 DNA: TGTGCCAGCAGCTTTGGGCGGACCCAGTACTTC
CDR3 protein: CASSFGRTQYF

J gene: TRBJ2-7
D gene: NA
clone size: NA
V gene: TRBV6-1
CDR3 DNA: TGTGCCAGCAGTCGACAAGGAACTTCCTACGAGCAGTACTTC
CDR3 protein: CASSRQGTSYEQYF

J gene: TRBJ2-7
D gene: TRBD2
clone size: many
V gene: TRBV14
CDR3 DNA: TGTGCCAGCAGCCGAGAGCGGGGGGCCACCTACGAGCAGTACTTC
CDR3 protein: CASSRERGATYEQYF

J gene: TRBJ2-7
D gene: NA
clone size: NA
V gene: TRBV27
CDR3 DNA: TGTGCCAGCAGGGCCCGCCGGGAATCCTACGAGCAGTACTTC
CDR3 protein: CASRARRESYEQYF

J gene: TRBJ1-3
D gene: TRBD1
clone size: NA
V gene: TRBV7-9
CDR3 DNA: TGTGCCAGCAGCTTAGGGGACAGTTACTCTGGAAACACCATATATTTT
CDR3 protein: CASSLGDSYSGNTIYF